This TCR beta chain is drawn from a study of blood T cell repertoires in COVID-19 (dated by TCRdb to 2018 to 2021). For context, the study as a whole: Samples from collaborators originated in the United States, Italy and Spain and spanned both the acute and convalescent phases of COVID-19. Samples came from the ongoing ImmuneRACE study (first 160 participants) plus 1,254 subjects from 6 global collaborators. Where HLA class I and class II types were available, the types were taken from metadata supplied by the sample provider, not from assay-based typing. A de-identified subject ID, COVID-19 status, age in years and sex were almost always included in the sample metadata. The material from the prospective study consisted of cDNA or gDNA derived from T cells, B-cell-depleted T cells, or PBMCs. Deeply sampled blood TCRbeta repertoires from subjects exposed to, actively infected with, or recovered from COVID-19 were included in the dataset. The repertoires were released in a freely available public database meant as a resource for research on the immune response to SARS-CoV-2. The paper as a whole reports these results and caveats: The amount of clinical and demographic metadata varied by source and participant and was provided uncurated.

TCRbeta CDR3 regions were amplified from genomic DNA using the immunoSEQ Assay, a bias-controlled multiplex PCR. Per the authors' processing: Nucleated cell counts per sample were estimated from amplification of reference gene primers within the assay. To quantify the absolute abundance of each unique TCRbeta CDR3 rearrangement, sequence reads were collapsed and filtered. For each sample, productive Simpson clonality was calculated by taking the square root of Simpson's diversity index across productive rearrangements. TCRdb limited this immuneACCESS table to in-frame rearrangements with V and J called. A share of clones is missing; checked studies link under half to unresolved V genes, and the rest is unexplained. Clone size and the V and J calls come from that table; the DNA yielded D and trimming. The sample profile shows 130,000 to 150,000 clones; around 84% of them were found once. The ten most abundant clones make up 10% of the sample.

CDR1 and CDR2 are drawn from the germline V gene: KGHDR, SFDVKD. The CDR3 starts with the cysteine, ends with the phenylalanine, and has 14 residues. The entry retains the CDR3 DNA only, 42 bases that are in frame from base 1. V is cut by 1 base and J by 0 bases, and the space between the germline ends is 5 bases. Each collaborating institution followed its own protocols to collect whole blood in K2EDTA tubes. Collaborator samples were shipped for TCRbeta analysis as frozen whole blood, isolated PBMCs, or DNA extracted from either sample type. This clone is a singleton in its sample. Its antigen is currently not known. No per-base quality is available; no much larger clone lies one base away.

Recombination joined TRBV24-1 with TRBJ1-2, and the D gene may be TRBD1, 5 bases matching. This receptor was taken from a man in his sixties with active or convalescent COVID-19. The sequenced sample was peripheral blood. CDR3 region: CATSDFRANYGYTF. The bases are TGTGCCACCAGTGATTTCAGGGCTAACTATGGCTACACCTTC.